What follows is one TCR beta chain and its context. Under the authors' procedure: By means of reference gene primer amplification, nucleated cell counts were estimated. TCRdb keeps only in-frame clones here, not all; method: immunoSEQ multiplex PCR. That table furnishes V, J and clone size, whereas the DNA furnished D and trimming. The profile shows about 440,000 clones, approximately 89% of them singletons. This CDR3 is built from 15 residues. Germline V gene lookup returns CDR1 GTSNPN and CDR2 SVGIG (reference sequence). Trimming took 0 bases from V and 5 from J; bases not matched to a gene: 3. The data derive from a study of blood T cell repertoires in COVID-19. As for the study in general: Some COVID-19 samples were acute and others convalescent; all came from the United States, Italy and Spain.

The TCR originated in a woman between 45 and 65 years old with COVID-19, enrolled during active disease. The J gene is TRBJ2-1, the V gene TRBV30, with 11 bases identical to TRBD2. Sequencing was done on a sample of peripheral blood. CDR3 amino acids: CAWSVLAGGNNEQFF. The CDR3 DNA reads TGTGCCTGGAGTGTCCTAGCGGGGGGTAACAATGAGCAGTTCTTC.